By proportion, the clone carrying this T cell receptor beta chain is medium-sized. Its antigen is still unknown. The library was prepared for alpha chains; this beta chain is a stray read, so its frequency means little. As to time point: sample taken at primary tumor resection. Unsorted samples of tumor, nontumor lung or frozen PBMC had their whole RNA sequenced. TCRdb recomputed calls from the 5' RACE reads with MiXCR, one row per CDR3 protein. The sample carries roughly 18,000 distinct CDR3 sequences, 9.5% to 10% recorded once. The sample belongs to a study of spatial heterogeneity in lung cancer. Study context: TCR transcript abundance in tumor regions was strongly correlated with the T cell module score obtained from matched bulk RNA-seq. Study-level results: Higher tumor mutation counts went along with higher counts of expanded intratumoral alpha and beta TCRs.

The source material was lung tumor tissue, sampled at surgery. This sequence originates from a female donor with early-stage non-small cell lung cancer.

This chain's CDR3 is CASNPSGLAGKETQYF. CDR3 in DNA: TGTGCCAGCAACCCCTCCGGGCTAGCGGGGAAAGAGACCCAGTACTTC. V is TRBV27 and J is TRBJ2-5; 9 bases match TRBD2. V dropped 7 bases and J dropped 3; count of bases not matched to a gene: 12. The CDR3 is 16 amino acids. The V gene's germline CDR1 is MNHEY and CDR2 SMNVEV (reference sequence).